This paragraph covers one T cell receptor beta chain sequence. The sample is drawn from a study of blood T cell repertoires in COVID-19. Repertoires were generated with immunoSEQ multiplex PCR, while TCRdb's copy carries only in-frame clones and drops some. The table shows 200,000 to 250,000 clones, with 88% occurring only once. This clonotype originated in a woman aged 25 to 39 who had recovered from COVID-19. The specimen was PBMCs or T cells enriched from blood (not recorded which).

The CDR3 region is CASSEFLTGGSSPLHF. In DNA form, the CDR3 reads TGTGCCAGCAGTGAATTTCTAACAGGGGGCAGTTCACCCCTCCACTTT. The chain employs TRBV6-1 and TRBJ1-6; 9 nucleotides agree with TRBD1. V shed 2 bases and J 9 bases; nucleotides not matched to a gene: 8. Germline V gives CDR1 MNHNS, CDR2 SASEGT. CDR3 length equals 16 residues.